The clone carrying this T cell receptor beta chain was observed a few times. This sample is part of a study of post-analysis software for immune sequencing data. TCR beta libraries were prepared from cDNA with unique molecular identifiers. From the PCR reads, TCRdb called clonotypes with MiXCR, one entry per CDR3 protein. The sample lists approximately 150,000 distinct CDR3 sequences, approximately 30% occurring once. Sample: blood. The clonotype comes from a girl aged 5-17 years with multiple sclerosis.

The CDR3 spells CASDSPGQSSYEQYF. CDR3 in DNA: TGTGCCAGCGATAGCCCAGGGCAGAGCTCCTACGAGCAGTACTTC. The rearrangement links TRBV28 to TRBJ2-7; possible D gene TRBD1, 5 bases. V lost 8 bases to trimming and J lost 0 bases, with 17 bases between them. The CDR3 is 15 residues long. Germline lookup yields CDR1 MDHEN and CDR2 SYDVKM.